This T cell receptor beta chain was recovered during a study of T cells in Graves' hyperthyroidism and ophthalmopathy. Findings and limits, study-wide: Clonotypes that were expanded in thyroid above 0.001 mostly appeared in blood too.

Amplified regions were TCR beta CDR3 sequences from RNA transcripts. RT-PCR in the first round (using the HTBI primer set) targeted the TCR CDR3. TCRdb re-derived calls from the multiplex PCR reads in MiXCR, one entry per CDR3 protein. This sample yields 600,000 or so distinct CDR3 sequences, of which roughly 46% are seen a single time; 6.5% to 9% belongs to the top ten. This clonotype was seen at least ten times. What it binds is not known. CDR3 size: 12 residues. Per the germline V gene, CDR1 is SNHLY and CDR2 is FYNNEI. With V trimmed by 5 bases and J by 6 bases, 3 bases remained unmatched. The sequenced sample consisted of peripheral blood or thyroid tissue (not recorded which). This rearrangement joins TRBV2 to TRBJ1-2; 7 bases fit TRBD1. This TCR was recovered from a woman under 30 with Graves' hyperthyroidism. CDR3 region: CASSTGVDGYTF. In nucleotides, the CDR3 is TGTGCCAGCAGTACAGGGGTTGATGGCTACACCTTC.